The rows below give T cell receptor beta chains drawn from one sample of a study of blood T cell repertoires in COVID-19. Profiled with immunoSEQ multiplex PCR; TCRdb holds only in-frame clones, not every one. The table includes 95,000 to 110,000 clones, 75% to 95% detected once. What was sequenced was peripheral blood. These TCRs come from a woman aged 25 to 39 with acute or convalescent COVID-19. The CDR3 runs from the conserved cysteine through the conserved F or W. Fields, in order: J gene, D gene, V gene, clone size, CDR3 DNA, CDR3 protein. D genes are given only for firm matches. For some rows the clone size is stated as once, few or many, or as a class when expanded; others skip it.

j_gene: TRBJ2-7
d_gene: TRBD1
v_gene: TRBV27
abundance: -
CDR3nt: TGTGCCAGCAGCGCCGGGACAGGGAGGGGCGGGCAGTACTTC
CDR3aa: CASSAGTGRGGQYF

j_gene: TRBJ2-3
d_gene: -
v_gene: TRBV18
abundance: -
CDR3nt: TGTGCCAGCTCACCATTTTGGACTTCCACGGATACGCAGTATTTT
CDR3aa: CASSPFWTSTDTQYF

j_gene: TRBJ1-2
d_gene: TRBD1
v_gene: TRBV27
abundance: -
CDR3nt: TGTGCCAGCGGCAGGGACAGTAGATTTTATGGCTACACCTTC
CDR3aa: CASGRDSRFYGYTF

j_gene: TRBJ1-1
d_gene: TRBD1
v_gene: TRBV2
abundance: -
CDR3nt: TGTGCCAGCCCCGAGGGTGACAGGGGGCTTGGGAACACTGAAGCTTTCTTT
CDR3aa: CASPEGDRGLGNTEAFF

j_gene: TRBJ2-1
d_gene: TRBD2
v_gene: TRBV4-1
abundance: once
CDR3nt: TGCGCCAGTGGACTAGCGGGAGTCCCCAATGAGCAGTTCTTC
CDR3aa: CASGLAGVPNEQFF

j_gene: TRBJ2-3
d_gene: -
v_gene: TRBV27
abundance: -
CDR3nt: TGTGCCAGCAGTTCCCCGGGGGTCACAGATACGCAGTATTTT
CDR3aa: CASSSPGVTDTQYF

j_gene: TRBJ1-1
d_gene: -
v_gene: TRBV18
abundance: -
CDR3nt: TGTGCCAGCTCACCATCTAGAGGGACTTCGGATGAAGCTTTCTTT
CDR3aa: CASSPSRGTSDEAFF

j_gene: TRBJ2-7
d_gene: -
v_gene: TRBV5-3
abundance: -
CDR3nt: TGTGCCAGAAGCTTGGTTCGAGTTAACGAGCAGTACTTC
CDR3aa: CARSLVRVNEQYF

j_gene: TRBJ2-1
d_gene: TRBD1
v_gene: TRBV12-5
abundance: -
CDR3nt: TGTGCTAGTGGGCGAGGACAGGGGGTTGACAATGAGCAGTTCTTC
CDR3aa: CASGRGQGVDNEQFF

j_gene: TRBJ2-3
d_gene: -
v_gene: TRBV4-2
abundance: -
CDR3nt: TGTGCCAGCAGCCAAGGGTCCGGAGATACGCAGTATTTT
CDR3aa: CASSQGSGDTQYF

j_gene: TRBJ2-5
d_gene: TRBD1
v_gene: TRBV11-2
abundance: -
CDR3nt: TGTGCCAGCAGCAGGACCGGGACAGCAAAAGAGACCCAGTACTTC
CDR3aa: CASSRTGTAKETQYF

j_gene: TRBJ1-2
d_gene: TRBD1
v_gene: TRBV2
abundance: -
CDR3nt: TGTGCCAGCAGCACCCATACAGGGGGCGGTGGCTACACCTTC
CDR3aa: CASSTHTGGGGYTF

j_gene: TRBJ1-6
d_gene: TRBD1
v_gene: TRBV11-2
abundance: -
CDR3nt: TGTGCCAGCAGCGGATCGGACAGGACAGCTTATAATTCACCCCTCCACTTT
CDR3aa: CASSGSDRTAYNSPLHF

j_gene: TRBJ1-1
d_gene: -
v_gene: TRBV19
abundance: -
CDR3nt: TGTGCCAGTAGTACCCCAGGGGAGATAAACACTGAAGCTTTCTTT
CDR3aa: CASSTPGEINTEAFF

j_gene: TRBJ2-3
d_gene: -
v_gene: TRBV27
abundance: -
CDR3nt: TGTGCCAGCATCCGAAGGGGTACAGATACGCAGTATTTT
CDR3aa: CASIRRGTDTQYF

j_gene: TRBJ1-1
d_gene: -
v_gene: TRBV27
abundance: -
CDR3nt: TGTGCCAGCAGTTTAAGTTGGCCGGGGTTGTCTAACACTGAAGCTTTCTTT
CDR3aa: CASSLSWPGLSNTEAFF

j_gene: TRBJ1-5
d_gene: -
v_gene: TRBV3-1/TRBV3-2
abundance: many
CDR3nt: TGTGCCAGCAGCCAAGCCTCGGGGGACTATAGCAATCAGCCCCAGCATTTT
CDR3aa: CASSQASGDYSNQPQHF

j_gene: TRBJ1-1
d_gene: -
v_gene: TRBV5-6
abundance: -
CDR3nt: TGTGCCAGCAGCTTTGGAGACACTGAAGCTTTCTTT
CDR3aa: CASSFGDTEAFF

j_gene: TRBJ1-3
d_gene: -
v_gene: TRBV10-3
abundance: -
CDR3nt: TGTGCCATCAGTGGGGGCGGTGACTCTGGAAACACCATATATTTT
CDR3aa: CAISGGGDSGNTIYF

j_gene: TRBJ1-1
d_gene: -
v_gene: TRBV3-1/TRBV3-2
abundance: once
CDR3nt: TGTGCCAGCAGCCAAATCGACAGACACACTGAAGCTTTCTTT
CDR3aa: CASSQIDRHTEAFF

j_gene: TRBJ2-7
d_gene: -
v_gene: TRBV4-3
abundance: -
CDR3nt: TGCGCCAGCAGCCCGCGGGACTTATCCTACGAGCAGTACTTC
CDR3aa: CASSPRDLSYEQYF

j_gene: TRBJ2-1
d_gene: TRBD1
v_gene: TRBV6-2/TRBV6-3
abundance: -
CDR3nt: TGTGCCAGCAGTTACCAGGGGGCAGGGGGAGTCAATGAGCAGTTCTTC
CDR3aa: CASSYQGAGGVNEQFF

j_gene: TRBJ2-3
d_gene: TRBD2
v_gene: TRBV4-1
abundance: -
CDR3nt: TGCGCCAGCAGCCAAGAGGGGACTAGCGGGAGGGCCGGGGCAGATACGCAGTATTTT
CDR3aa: CASSQEGTSGRAGADTQYF

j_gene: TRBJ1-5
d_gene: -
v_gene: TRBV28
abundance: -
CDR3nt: TGTGCCAGCAGTTTATCTGGTAGAGAGCATAAGCATTTT
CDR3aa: CASSLSGREHKHF

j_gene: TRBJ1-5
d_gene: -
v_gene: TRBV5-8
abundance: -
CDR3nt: TGTGCCAGCAGCTTGTGGGGGACACCTAGCAATCAGCCCCAGCATTTT
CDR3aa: CASSLWGTPSNQPQHF

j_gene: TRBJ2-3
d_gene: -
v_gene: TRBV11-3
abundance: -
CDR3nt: TGTGCCAGCAGCTTCCAGGCACAGGCGTCGAATACGCAGTATTTT
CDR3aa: CASSFQAQASNTQYF

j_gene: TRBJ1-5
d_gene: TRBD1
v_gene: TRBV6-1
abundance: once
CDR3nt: TGTGCCAGCAGTGACCCGGACAGGGAGGGTAGCAATCAGCCCCAGCATTTT
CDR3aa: CASSDPDREGSNQPQHF

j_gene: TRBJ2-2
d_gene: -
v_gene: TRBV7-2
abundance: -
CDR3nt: TGTGCCAGCAGCTTAGATTTCAGGGTGGCCGGGGAGCTGTTTTTT
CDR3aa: CASSLDFRVAGELFF

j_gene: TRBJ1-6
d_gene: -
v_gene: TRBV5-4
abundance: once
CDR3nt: TGTGCCAGCAGCAACGGGATTTATAATTCACCCCTCCACTTT
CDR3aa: CASSNGIYNSPLHF

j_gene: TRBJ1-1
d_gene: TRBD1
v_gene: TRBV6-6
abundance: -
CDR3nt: TGTGCCGGCCGGGACAGTATTTTTAGCATGAACACTGAAGCTTTCTTT
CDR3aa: CAGRDSIFSMNTEAFF

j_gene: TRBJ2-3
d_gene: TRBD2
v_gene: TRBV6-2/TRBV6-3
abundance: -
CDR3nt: TGTGCCAGCAGTTATGCCTATCGGGGGGTCACAGATACGCAGTATTTT
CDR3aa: CASSYAYRGVTDTQYF

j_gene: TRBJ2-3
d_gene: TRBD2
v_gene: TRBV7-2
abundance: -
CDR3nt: TGTGCCAGCAGCTTACGGGAGGCTAGCACAGATACGCAGTATTTT
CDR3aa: CASSLREASTDTQYF

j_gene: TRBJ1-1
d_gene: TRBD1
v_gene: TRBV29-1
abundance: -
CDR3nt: TGCAGCGTTGACGACAGGGGCTCCTTGAACACTGAAGCTTTCTTT
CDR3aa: CSVDDRGSLNTEAFF

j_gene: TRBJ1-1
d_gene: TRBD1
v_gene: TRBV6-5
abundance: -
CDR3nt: TGTGCCAGCAGTTACGTGGGGACAGATGAAGCTTTCTTT
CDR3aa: CASSYVGTDEAFF

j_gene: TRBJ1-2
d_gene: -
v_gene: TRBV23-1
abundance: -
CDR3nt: TGCGCCAGCAGTCAACCCAGACACCCCAGTAACTATGGCTACACCTTC
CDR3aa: CASSQPRHPSNYGYTF

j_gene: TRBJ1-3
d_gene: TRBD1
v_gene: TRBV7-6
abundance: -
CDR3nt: TGTGCCAGCAGCAGGCAGACAGGGGCTGGAAACACCATATATTTT
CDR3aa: CASSRQTGAGNTIYF

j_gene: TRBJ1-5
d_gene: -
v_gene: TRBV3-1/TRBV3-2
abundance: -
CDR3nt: TGTGCCAGCAGCCAAGGTTCCGGGAATCTAGGCAATCAGCCCCAGCATTTT
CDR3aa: CASSQGSGNLGNQPQHF